This TCR beta chain was captured in a study of blood T cell repertoires in COVID-19. Study information: From the United States, Italy and Spain came samples of acute and convalescent COVID-19. In each case, the material was cDNA or gDNA derived from T cells, B-cell-depleted T cells, or PBMCs.

Authors' processing steps: For nucleated cells, counts were estimated from reference gene primer amplification. The repertoire was sequenced with immunoSEQ multiplex PCR; TCRdb's copy has only in-frame clones and lacks some. That table furnishes V, J and clone size, whereas the DNA furnished D and trimming. The sample consists of about 89,000 clones, 55% to 75% of them appearing once. V was pared by 5 bases and J by 5 bases, with 8 bases of the junction left unmatched. The germline V gene encodes CDR1 PRHDT and CDR2 FYEKMQ (reference sequence). This CDR3 has 15 amino acids. V and J are TRBV13 and TRBJ1-2; 10 nucleotides align to TRBD1. This clonotype was sampled from a woman older than 75 with acute or convalescent COVID-19. The sequenced sample was peripheral blood. CDR3 sequence reads: CASSKTGTGDYGYTF. The CDR3 DNA sequence: TGTGCCAGCAGCAAAACGGGGACAGGGGATTATGGCTACACCTTC. The full variable domain, completed using reference TRBV13 and TRBJ1-2, is AAGVIQSPRHLIKEKRETATLKCYPIPRHDTVYWYQQGPGQDPQFLISFYEKMQSDKGSIPDRFSAQQFSDYHSELNMSSLELGDSALYFCASSKTGTGDYGYTFGSGTRLTVV.